This T cell receptor beta chain was documented in a study of control samples from healthy donors and cancer patients. Sequencing was performed with immunoSEQ multiplex PCR; in TCRdb, only in-frame clones are kept and a portion is missing. The table shows 150,000 or so clones, with approximately 90% occurring only once. Sequencing used blood. The source is a woman younger than 45 in good health.

CDR3 protein: CASSQSGTPRTEAFF. CDR3 in DNA: TGTGCCAGCAGCCAATCCGGGACACCGAGGACTGAAGCTTTCTTT. The gene calls are TRBV3-1 (or the pseudogene TRBV3-2) and TRBJ1-1, with a weak D call TRBD1 (6 bases). The V end lost 2 bases, the J end lost 5 bases, and 15 bases lay between the germline ends. CDR3 length: 15 residues. In germline, CDR1 is LGHDT, CDR2 YNNKEL (reference sequence).